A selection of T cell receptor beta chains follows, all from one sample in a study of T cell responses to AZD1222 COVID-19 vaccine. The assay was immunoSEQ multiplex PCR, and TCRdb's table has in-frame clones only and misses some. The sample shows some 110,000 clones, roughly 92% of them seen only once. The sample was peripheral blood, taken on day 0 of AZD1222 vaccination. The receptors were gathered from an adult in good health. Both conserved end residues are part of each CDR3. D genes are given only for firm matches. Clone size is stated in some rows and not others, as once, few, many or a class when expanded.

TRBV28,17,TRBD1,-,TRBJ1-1,CASSLHPGQGTDTEAFF,TGTGCCAGCAGTCTCCACCCGGGACAGGGAACCGACACTGAAGCTTTCTTT
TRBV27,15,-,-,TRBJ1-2,CASSPRPGFFYGYTF,TGTGCCAGCAGTCCTCGTCCAGGGTTTTTCTATGGCTACACCTTC
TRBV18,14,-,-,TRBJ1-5,CASSPAYSNQPQHF,TGTGCCAGCTCACCAGCGTATAGCAATCAGCCCCAGCATTTT
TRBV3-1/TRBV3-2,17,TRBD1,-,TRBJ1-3,CASSHGQGGSFGNTIYF,TGTGCCAGCAGTCATGGACAGGGAGGGTCGTTTGGAAACACCATATATTTT
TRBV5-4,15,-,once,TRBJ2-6,CASSFLGTGANVLTF,TGTGCCAGCAGCTTCCTCGGGACAGGGGCCAACGTCCTGACTTTC
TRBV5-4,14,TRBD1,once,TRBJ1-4,CASSSDRGAEKLFF,TGTGCCAGCAGCTCGGACAGGGGCGCTGAAAAACTGTTTTTT
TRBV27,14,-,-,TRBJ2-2,CASSFHSQTGELFF,TGTGCCAGCAGTTTCCACAGCCAGACCGGGGAGCTGTTTTTT
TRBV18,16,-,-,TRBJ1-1,CASSYQAYELNTEAFF,TGTGCCAGCTCCTATCAGGCATATGAGTTGAACACTGAAGCTTTCTTT
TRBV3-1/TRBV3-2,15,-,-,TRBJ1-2,CASSQAVGRNYGYTF,TGTGCCAGCAGCCAAGCCGTGGGGCGAAACTATGGCTACACCTTC
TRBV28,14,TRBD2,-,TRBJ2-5,CASSPSGRGETQYF,TGTGCCAGCAGTCCTAGCGGGAGGGGAGAGACCCAGTACTTC
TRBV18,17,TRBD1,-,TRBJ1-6,CASSSQGESSYNSPLHF,TGTGCCAGCTCATCCCAGGGGGAAAGCTCCTATAATTCACCCCTCCACTTT
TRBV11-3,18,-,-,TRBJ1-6,CASSLEGGRKRNNSPLHF,TGTGCCAGCAGCTTAGAGGGGGGGCGGAAAAGGAATAATTCACCCCTCCACTTT
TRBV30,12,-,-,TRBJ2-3,CAWSVGPDTQYF,TGTGCCTGGAGTGTGGGTCCGGATACGCAGTATTTT
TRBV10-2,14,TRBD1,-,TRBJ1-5,CASSPATGEQPQHF,TGCGCCAGCAGCCCAGCGACAGGGGAGCAGCCCCAGCATTTT
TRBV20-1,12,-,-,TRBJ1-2,CSASRQSNGYTF,TGCAGTGCTAGTCGGCAGAGTAATGGCTACACCTTC
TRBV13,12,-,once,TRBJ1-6,CASSFLDSPLHF,TGTGCCAGCAGCTTCTTAGATTCACCCCTCCACTTT
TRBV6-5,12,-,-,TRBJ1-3,CATDSTGNTIYF,TGTGCCACCGACAGTACCGGAAACACCATATATTTT
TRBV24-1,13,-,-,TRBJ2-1,CATSDPRGDEQFF,TGTGCCACCAGTGATCCCAGGGGTGATGAGCAGTTCTTC
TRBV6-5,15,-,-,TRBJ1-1,CASSYSRGPDTEAFF,TGTGCCAGCAGTTACTCTCGGGGGCCTGACACTGAAGCTTTCTTT
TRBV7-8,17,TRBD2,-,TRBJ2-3,CASSYGLAGGRADTQYF,TGTGCCAGCAGCTACGGACTAGCGGGAGGGCGAGCAGATACGCAGTATTTT
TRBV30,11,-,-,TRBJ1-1,CASGGRAEAFF,TGTGCCTCTGGGGGTCGGGCTGAAGCTTTCTTT
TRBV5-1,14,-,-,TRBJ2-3,CASSLGMATDTQYF,TGCGCCAGCAGTCTAGGAATGGCCACAGATACGCAGTATTTT
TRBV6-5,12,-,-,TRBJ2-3,CASRRGGDTQYF,TGTGCCAGCAGGAGGGGAGGAGATACGCAGTATTTT